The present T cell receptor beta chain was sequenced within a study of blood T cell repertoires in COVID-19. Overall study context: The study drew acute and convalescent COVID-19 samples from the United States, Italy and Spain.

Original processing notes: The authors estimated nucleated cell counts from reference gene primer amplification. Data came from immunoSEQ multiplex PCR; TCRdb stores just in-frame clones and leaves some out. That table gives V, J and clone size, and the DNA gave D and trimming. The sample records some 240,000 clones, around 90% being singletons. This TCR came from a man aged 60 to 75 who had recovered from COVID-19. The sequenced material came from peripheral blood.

The CDR3 loop is CASSPQGMNTEAFF. CDR3 nucleotides: TGTGCCAGCTCACCACAGGGGATGAACACTGAAGCTTTCTTT. V is TRBV18 and J is TRBJ1-1; D is perhaps TRBD1 (5 bases). V was shortened by 1 base and J by 0 bases, with 6 bases between the two germline ends. The CDR3 totals 14 residues. Germline V lookup: CDR1 KGHSH, CDR2 LQKENI.